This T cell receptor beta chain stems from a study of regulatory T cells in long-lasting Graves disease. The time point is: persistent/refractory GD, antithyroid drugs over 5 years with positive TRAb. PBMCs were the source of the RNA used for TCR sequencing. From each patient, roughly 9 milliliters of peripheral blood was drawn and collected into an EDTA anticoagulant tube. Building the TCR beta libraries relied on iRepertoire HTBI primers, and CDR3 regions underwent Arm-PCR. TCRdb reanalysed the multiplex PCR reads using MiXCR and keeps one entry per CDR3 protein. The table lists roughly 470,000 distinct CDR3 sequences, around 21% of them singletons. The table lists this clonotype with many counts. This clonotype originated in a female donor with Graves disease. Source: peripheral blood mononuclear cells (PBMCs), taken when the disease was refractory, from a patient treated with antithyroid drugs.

CDR3: CASSGGTARLDEQYF. CDR3 bases: TGCGCCAGCAGCGGCGGGACAGCGCGGTTAGACGAGCAGTACTTC. V is TRBV5-1 and J is TRBJ2-7, with D tentatively TRBD1 (7 bases). CDR1 is SGHRS and CDR2 is YFSETQ in the germline V gene. CDR3 length equals 15 residues. Trimming shortened V by 4 bases and J by 5 bases, and 19 bases separated the two germline ends. The full variable domain, rest sourced from reference TRBV5-1 and TRBJ2-7, is KAGVTQTPRYLIKTRGQQVTLSCSPISGHRSVSWYQQTPGQGLQFLFEYFSETQRNKGNFPGRFSGRQFSNSRSEMNVSTLELGDSALYLCASSGGTARLDEQYFGPGTRLTVT.